The clone carrying this T cell receptor beta chain was observed a handful of times. Its target is unknown. The data belong to a study of T cells after yellow fever vaccination. Findings and caveats of the study: Most clones from primary vaccination were detected again post-booster (around 96% CD4, roughly 91% CD8).

CDR1 is MNHNY and CDR2 is SVGAGI in the germline V gene (reference sequence). The CDR3 is made up of 14 amino acids. TCRdb analysed the 5' RACE reads with MiXCR anew, one entry per CDR3 protein. The sample includes around 320,000 distinct CDR3 sequences, around 10% seen only once; the top ten take about 3%. V usage is TRBV6-6 and J usage is TRBJ1-2; D is ambiguous. The input for sequencing was CD4+ T cells sorted from PBMCs, taken 45 days after the yellow fever booster vaccination. This TCR derives from a man aged 18 to 29 who received the YFV17D yellow fever vaccine. This CDR3 reads CASKPGPQHSGYTF. As DNA, the CDR3 is TGTGCTTCCAAACCTGGTCCCCAGCATAGTGGCTACACCTTC.